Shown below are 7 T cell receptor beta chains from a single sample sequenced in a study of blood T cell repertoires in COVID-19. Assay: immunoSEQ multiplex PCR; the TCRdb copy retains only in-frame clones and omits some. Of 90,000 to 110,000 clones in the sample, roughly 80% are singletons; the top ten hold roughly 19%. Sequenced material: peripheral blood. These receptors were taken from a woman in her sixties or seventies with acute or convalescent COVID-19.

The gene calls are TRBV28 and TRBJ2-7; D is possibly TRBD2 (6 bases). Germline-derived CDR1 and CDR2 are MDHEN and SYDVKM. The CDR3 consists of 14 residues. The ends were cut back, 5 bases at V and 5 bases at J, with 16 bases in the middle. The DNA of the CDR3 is TGTGCCAGCAGTCCCCACGGGGGAGAGAACGAGCAGTACTTC. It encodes CASSPHGGENEQYF.

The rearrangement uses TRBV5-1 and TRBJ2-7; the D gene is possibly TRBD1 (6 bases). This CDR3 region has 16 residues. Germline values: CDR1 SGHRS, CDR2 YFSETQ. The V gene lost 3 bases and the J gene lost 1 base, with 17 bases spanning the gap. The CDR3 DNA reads TGCGCCAGCAGCTCCTCTTTTAGGACAGCTTCCTACGAGCAGTACTTC. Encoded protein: CASSSSFRTASYEQYF.

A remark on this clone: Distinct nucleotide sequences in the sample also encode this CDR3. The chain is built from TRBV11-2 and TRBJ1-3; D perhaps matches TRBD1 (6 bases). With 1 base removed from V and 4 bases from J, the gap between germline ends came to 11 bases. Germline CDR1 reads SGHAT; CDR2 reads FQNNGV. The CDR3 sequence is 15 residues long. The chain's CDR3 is CASSLGQGSGNTIYF. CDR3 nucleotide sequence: TGTGCCAGCAGCTTAGGTCAGGGGAGCGGAAACACCATATATTTT. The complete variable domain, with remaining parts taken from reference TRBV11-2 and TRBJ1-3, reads EAGVAQSPRYKIIEKRQSVAFWCNPISGHATLYWYQQILGQGPKLLIQFQNNGVVDDSQLPKDRFSAERLKGVDSTLKIQPAKLEDSAVYLCASSLGQGSGNTIYFGEGSWLTVV.

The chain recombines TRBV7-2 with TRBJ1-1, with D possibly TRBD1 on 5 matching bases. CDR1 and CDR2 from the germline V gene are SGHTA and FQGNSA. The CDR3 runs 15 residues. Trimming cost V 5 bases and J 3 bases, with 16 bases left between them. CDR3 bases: TGTGCCAGCAGCCCAACTAAGAACAGGTACACTGAAGCTTTCTTT. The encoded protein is CASSPTKNRYTEAFF.

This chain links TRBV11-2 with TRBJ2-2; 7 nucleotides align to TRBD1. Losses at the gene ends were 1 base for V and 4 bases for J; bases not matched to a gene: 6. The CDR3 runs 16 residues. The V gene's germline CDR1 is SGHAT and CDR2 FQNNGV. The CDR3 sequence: CASSLVKGAATGELFF. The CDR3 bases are TGTGCCAGCAGCTTAGTTAAGGGGGCGGCCACCGGGGAGCTGTTTTTT.

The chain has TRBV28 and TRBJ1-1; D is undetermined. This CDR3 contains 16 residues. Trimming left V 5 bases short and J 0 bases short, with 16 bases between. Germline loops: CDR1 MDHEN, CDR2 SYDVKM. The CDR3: CASSRLRGLMNTEAFF. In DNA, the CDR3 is TGTGCCAGCAGTCGTTTGCGGGGATTAATGAACACTGAAGCTTTCTTT.

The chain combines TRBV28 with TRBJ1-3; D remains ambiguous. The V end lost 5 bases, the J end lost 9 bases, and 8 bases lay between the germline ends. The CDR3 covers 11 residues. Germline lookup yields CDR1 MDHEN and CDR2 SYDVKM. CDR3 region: CASSPRGTIYF. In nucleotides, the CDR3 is TGTGCCAGCAGTCCTCGGGGCACCATATATTTT.